This record looks at one T cell receptor beta chain sequence and its context. This sample was included in a study of T cell changes during pregnancy in multiple sclerosis. The protocol was immunoSEQ multiplex PCR, while the TCRdb copy is restricted to in-frame clones and leaves out a portion. The table has about 44,000 clones, around 90% seen once; the top ten hold roughly 0.7%. Trimming at V came to 5 bases and at J to 4 bases, leaving 8 bases not matched to a gene. The CDR3 runs to 15 residues. The germline V gene encodes CDR1 LNHDA and CDR2 SQIVND (reference sequence). The chain recombines TRBV19 with TRBJ1-5; 7 nucleotides align to TRBD1. The TCR originated in a female donor with multiple sclerosis, enrolled in a pregnancy study. Sequenced here: CD4+ T cells from peripheral blood mononuclear cells, sampled in the first trimester of pregnancy. The CDR3 sequence: CASSVTPRGNQPQHF. The CDR3 DNA follows: TGTGCCAGTAGTGTCACACCCAGGGGGAATCAGCCCCAGCATTTT. Drawing the rest from reference TRBV19 and TRBJ1-5, the complete variable domain is DGGITQSPKYLFRKEGQNVTLSCEQNLNHDAMYWYRQDPGQGLRLIYYSQIVNDFQKGDIAEGYSVSREKKESFPLTVTSAQKNPTAFYLCASSVTPRGNQPQHFGDGTRLSIL.